This T cell receptor (beta chain) came from a study of chemoradiotherapy in HPV16-positive cancers. Study observations and caveats: In HPV16-positive patients, HPV-responsive T-cell expansion tracked better recurrence-free survival. The functional HPV-specific definition rests on just two HPV16-positive patients. During treatment, candidate HPV-specific clones and E7-related motifs expanded in tumor.

This clone has just one count. Its specificity is unknown. Trimming at V came to 4 bases and at J to 0 bases, leaving 6 bases not matched to a gene. This CDR3 comprises 16 residues. The germline V gene has CDR1 SEHNR and CDR2 FQNEAQ (reference sequence). Assay used: immunoSEQ multiplex PCR; TCRdb lists only in-frame clones, some missing. The sample shows tens of thousands of clones, approximately 92% of them seen only once. The material sequenced was blood, taken from a patient who underwent chemoradiotherapy. The V gene is TRBV7-9, the J gene TRBJ2-1; 7 bases are a match to TRBD2. This sequence originates from a human donor with HPV-associated anogenital cancer. The CDR3 nucleotides are TGTGCCAGCAGCTCCGTAGCGGGTAGCTCCTACAATGAGCAGTTCTTC. This sequence encodes CASSSVAGSSYNEQFF.